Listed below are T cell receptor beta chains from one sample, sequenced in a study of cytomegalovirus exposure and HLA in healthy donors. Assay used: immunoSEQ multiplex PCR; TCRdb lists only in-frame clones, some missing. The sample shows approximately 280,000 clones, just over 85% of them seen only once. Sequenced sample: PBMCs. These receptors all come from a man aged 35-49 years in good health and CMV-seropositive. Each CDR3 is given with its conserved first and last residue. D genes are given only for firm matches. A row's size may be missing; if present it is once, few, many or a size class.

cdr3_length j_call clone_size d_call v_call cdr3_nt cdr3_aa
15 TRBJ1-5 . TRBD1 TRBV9 TGTGCCAGCAGCGCTGGGACAGGGGCGAATCAGCCCCAGCATTTT CASSAGTGANQPQHF
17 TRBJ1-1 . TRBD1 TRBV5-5 TGTGCCAGCAGCTTGCCGGACAGGGTTCGGATGAACACTGAAGCTTTCTTT CASSLPDRVRMNTEAFF
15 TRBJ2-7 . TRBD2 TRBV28 TGTGCCAGCAGTTCCGGTTTTAGCGGGATTGACGAGCAGTACTTC CASSSGFSGIDEQYF
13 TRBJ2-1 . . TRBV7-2 TGTGCCAGCAGCTCTAGCTCCTACAATGAGCAGTTCTTC CASSSSSYNEQFF
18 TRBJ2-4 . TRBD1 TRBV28 TGTGCCAGCAGTCGACCGGACAGGGGGCGCCGGGGGGGAAACATTCAGTACTTC CASSRPDRGRRGGNIQYF
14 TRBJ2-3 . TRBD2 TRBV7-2 TGTGCCAGCAGCTTACCGGGACTAGCGGGAACGCAGTATTTT CASSLPGLAGTQYF
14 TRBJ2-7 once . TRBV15 TGTGCCACCAGCAGCCAGAGGTCCGGCTACGAGCAGTACTTC CATSSQRSGYEQYF
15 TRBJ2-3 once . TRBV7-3 TGTGCCAGCAGCTTAAGCCTAGCGCCCACAGATACGCAGTATTTT CASSLSLAPTDTQYF
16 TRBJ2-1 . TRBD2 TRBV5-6 TGTGCCAGCAGCTTGGGGGGACTAGCGGGAGACAATGAGCAGTTCTTC CASSLGGLAGDNEQFF
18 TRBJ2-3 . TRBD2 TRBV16 TGTGCCAGCAGCCGAAGGGTGACTAGCGGGAGCGTCGCAGATACGCAGTATTTT CASSRRVTSGSVADTQYF
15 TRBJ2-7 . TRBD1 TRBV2 TGTGCCAGCAGACTAGGACAGGGTTCGGGCTACGAGCAGTACTTC CASRLGQGSGYEQYF
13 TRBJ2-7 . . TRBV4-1 TGCGCCAGCAGCCAAGGGCGGCTATACGAGCAGTACTTC CASSQGRLYEQYF
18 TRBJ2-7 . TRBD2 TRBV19 TGTGCCAGTAGTATTAAACTGACGGCGACTAGCGTGACCTACGAGCAGTACTTC CASSIKLTATSVTYEQYF
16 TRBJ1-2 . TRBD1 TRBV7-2 TGTGCCAGCAGCTTAGATGCAGGGGGCGCAGGTTATGGCTACACCTTC CASSLDAGGAGYGYTF
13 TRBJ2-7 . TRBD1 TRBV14 TGTGCCAGCAGCCGACAGGGATCCTACGAGCAGTACTTC CASSRQGSYEQYF
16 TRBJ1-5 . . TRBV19 TGTGCCAGTAGTATAGTGGGAGCGGGCGGCAATCAGCCCCAGCATTTT CASSIVGAGGNQPQHF
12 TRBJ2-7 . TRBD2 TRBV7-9 TGTTCCAGCAGCTGGGAGGGGTACGAGCAGTACTTC CSSSWEGYEQYF
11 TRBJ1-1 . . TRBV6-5 TGTGCCAGCATTCTCGGGACAACCAGTGTCTTT CASILGTTSVF
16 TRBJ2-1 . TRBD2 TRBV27 TGTGCCAGCAGCCCCATTAGCGGGGGGGCCTACAATGAGCAGTTCTTC CASSPISGGAYNEQFF
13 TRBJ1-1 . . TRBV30 TGTGCCTGGACAGGGAGGGCGAACACTGAAGCTTTCTTT CAWTGRANTEAFF
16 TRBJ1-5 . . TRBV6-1 TGTGCCAGCAGTGAAGTGGACACACTTAGCAATCAGCCCCAGCATTTT CASSEVDTLSNQPQHF
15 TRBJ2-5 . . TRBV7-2 TGTGCCAGCAGCGTGGGGCCCCTGGGCGGAGAGACCCAGTACTTC CASSVGPLGGETQYF
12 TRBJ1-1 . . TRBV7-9 TGTGCCAGCAGCTTGCAGGATGGGGAAGCTTTCTTT CASSLQDGEAFF
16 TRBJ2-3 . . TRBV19 TGTGCCAGTAGTCCCTGGGTCCGGGAAAGCACAGATACGCAGTATTTT CASSPWVRESTDTQYF
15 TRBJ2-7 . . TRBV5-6 TGTGCCAGCAGCTTGGGGCCGGGGGAATCCTACGAGCAGTACTTC CASSLGPGESYEQYF
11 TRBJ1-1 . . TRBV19 TGTGCCAGCCCAGGGTACACTGAAGCTTTCTTT CASPGYTEAFF
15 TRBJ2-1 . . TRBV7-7 TGTGCTAGCAGCTTGAACTCAATCTCCTACAATGAGCAGTTCTTC CASSLNSISYNEQFF
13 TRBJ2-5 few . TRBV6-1 TGTGCCAGCAGTGGGAGAAACCAAGAGACCCAGTACTTC CASSGRNQETQYF
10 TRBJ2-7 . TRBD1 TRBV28 TGTGCCAGCAGTCGGGACAGGCAGTACTTC CASSRDRQYF
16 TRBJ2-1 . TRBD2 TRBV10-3 TGTGCCATCAGGAGCCCTTTTCTAGCGGGATTAAATGAGCAGTTCTTC CAIRSPFLAGLNEQFF
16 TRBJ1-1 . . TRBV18 TGTGCCAGCTCACCTACAGACCCCAGAACGGGGAGTGAAGCTTTCTTT CASSPTDPRTGSEAFF
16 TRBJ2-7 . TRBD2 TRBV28 TGTGCCAGCAGTTTACCCCCCCAGCGGGAGGGCGGCGAGCAGTACTTC CASSLPPQREGGEQYF
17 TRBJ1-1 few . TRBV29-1 TGCAGCGTGCCCAGAAGCAGGGGACGGCATACGAACACTGAAGCTTTCTTT CSVPRSRGRHTNTEAFF
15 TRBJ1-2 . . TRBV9 TGTGCCAGCAGCGGACAGCCTACCCTTAACTATGGCTACACCTTC CASSGQPTLNYGYTF
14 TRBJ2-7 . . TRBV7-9 TGTGCCAGCAGCTTAGTGGGGACTTCCTACGAGCAGTACTTC CASSLVGTSYEQYF
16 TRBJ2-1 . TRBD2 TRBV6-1 TGTGCCAGCAGTGGTCAAGCGGGAGGGCCCTACAATGAGCAGTTCTTC CASSGQAGGPYNEQFF
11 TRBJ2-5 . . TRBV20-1 TGCAGTGCCTGGCACCAAGAGACCCAGTACTTC CSAWHQETQYF
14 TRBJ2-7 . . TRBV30 TGTGCCTGGAGTGTACCAGGGTTTTCCTACGAGCAGTACTTC CAWSVPGFSYEQYF
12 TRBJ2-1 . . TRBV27 TGTGCCAGCAGCGACAGAACCAAGGAGCAGTTCTTC CASSDRTKEQFF